The 21 T cell receptor beta chains below come from one sample, sequenced in a study of blood T cell repertoires in COVID-19. Some clones are missing from TCRdb's copy, which holds only in-frame ones; the method was immunoSEQ multiplex PCR. The sample includes fewer than 250,000 clones, 81% of them seen just once. Sample: PBMCs or T cells enriched from blood (not recorded which). These receptors were collected from a woman between 45 and 65 years old with acute COVID-19.

With respect to this clone: The junction does not match germline at one end; this may be a read error. The rearrangement uses TRBV12-5 and TRBJ2-3, with a tentative D call TRBD1 (6 bases). The CDR3 has 12 residues. Germline CDR1 reads LGHNT; CDR2 reads FRNRAP. CDR3 region: CASGPFTGKPLF. CDR3 nucleotides: TGTGCTAGTGGTCCCTTTACAGGGAAGCCCTTGTTT.

This chain links TRBV14 with TRBJ2-5, with a tentative D call TRBD2 (6 bases). The CDR3 covers 15 residues. CDR1 is SGHDN and CDR2 is FVKESK in the germline V gene. Trimming took 1 base from V and 7 from J, leaving 16 bases between them. The CDR3 here is CASSQAVPPGGTQYF. In DNA form, the CDR3 reads TGTGCCAGCAGCCAAGCGGTCCCTCCCGGGGGGACCCAGTACTTC.

The chain combines TRBV10-1 with TRBJ2-2; TRBD1 aligns across 9 bases. The CDR3 length is 17 residues. V lost 7 bases to trimming and J lost 0 bases; unmatched junction nucleotides: 9. Germline V gene sequence: CDR1 WNHNN, CDR2 SYGVQD (reference sequence). The CDR3 region has the DNA TGCGCCAGCAAAATATCACAGGGGGCGCCGAACACCGGGGAGCTGTTTTTT. Translating it yields CASKISQGAPNTGELFF.

The rearrangement uses TRBV7-3 and TRBJ2-3; D gene unclear. The V and J ends lost 2 bases and 3 bases respectively, with 6 bases between them. The CDR3 consists of 13 residues. CDR1 and CDR2 from the germline V gene are SGHTA and FQGTGA. CDR3 DNA: TGTGCCAGCAGCTTAGGCCCAACAGATACGCAGTATTTT. It translates to CASSLGPTDTQYF.

The chain links TRBV6-4 to TRBJ2-1, with 10 bases identical to TRBD2. Germline loops: CDR1 MRHNA, CDR2 SNTAGT. J lost 15 bases, V lost 0 bases, and 11 bases had no gene match. This CDR3 comprises 15 residues. The CDR3 DNA sequence: TGTGCCAGCAGTGACTCAGACCTAGCGGGAGTCAGTCGGTTCTTC. It specifies CASSDSDLAGVSRFF.

V gene TRBV7-2 combines with J gene TRBJ1-1, with D possibly being TRBD1 (5 bases). CDR3 size: 14 residues. V lost 4 bases to trimming and J lost 2 bases, with 11 bases between them. Per the germline V gene, CDR1 is SGHTA and CDR2 is FQGNSA. Written as DNA, the CDR3 is TGTGCCAGCAGCTGGCAGGGCCGAAACACTGAAGCTTTCTTT. This sequence encodes CASSWQGRNTEAFF.

The chain recombines TRBV28 with TRBJ2-5; no clear D gene. Germline CDR1 and CDR2: MDHEN and SYDVKM. The V end lost 5 bases, the J end lost 3 bases, and 10 bases lay between the germline ends. The CDR3 loop spans 13 amino acids. CDR3 bases: TGTGCCAGCAGTGCTAGGTGGGAAGAGACCCAGTACTTC. Translated, it gives CASSARWEETQYF.

This chain links TRBV7-9 with TRBJ1-4, with TRBD1 matching over 9 bases. V dropped 4 bases and J dropped 2; count of bases not matched to a gene: 2. This CDR3 is 15 amino acids long. Germline V gene data show CDR1 as SEHNR and CDR2 as FQNEAQ (reference sequence). This CDR3 is CASSSQGATNEKLFF. In DNA, the CDR3 is TGTGCCAGCAGCTCACAGGGGGCGACTAATGAAAAACTGTTTTTT.

The CDR3, as DNA: TGCGCCAGCAGCTCCGGACTAGCGGGGGGAGATACGCAGTATTTT. Encoded protein: CASSSGLAGGDTQYF. The rearrangement links TRBV5-1 to TRBJ2-3; TRBD2 aligns across 14 bases. There are 15 residues in the CDR3. The trim removed 3 bases at V and 5 bases at J, leaving 2 bases unmatched. CDR1 is SGHRS, CDR2 YFSETQ, per germline.

The genes are TRBV10-3 and TRBJ1-1; no definite D call. CDR1 and CDR2 from the germline V gene are ENHRY and SYGVKD. The CDR3 extends over 14 amino acids. The V end was cut by 7 bases, the J end by 5 bases, with 17 bases between. The CDR3 coding sequence is TGTGCCATCAAAGACAAGGCTGTGGTGACTGAAGCTTTCTTT. Its translation: CAIKDKAVVTEAFF.

The chain couples TRBV28 to TRBJ2-7; 7 bases line up with TRBD2. V shed 0 bases and J 5 bases; nucleotides not matched to a gene: 7. CDR3 length: 15 residues. The germline V gene encodes CDR1 MDHEN and CDR2 SYDVKM. As DNA, the CDR3 is TGTGCCAGCAGTTTATGGGGCGGGAGTGTAGACGAGCAGTACTTC. The encoded protein is CASSLWGGSVDEQYF.

Details on this clone: A read error may produce the germline difference seen at one junction end. This sequence joins TRBV7-8 and TRBJ2-5; D possibly corresponds to TRBD2 (7 bases). The CDR3 extends over 17 amino acids. Germline-derived CDR1 and CDR2 are SGHVS and FQNEAQ. The CDR3: CASCLGLAPGGTETQYF. The CDR3 DNA reads TGTGCCAGCTGCTTAGGATTGGCCCCGGGGGGCACGGAGACCCAGTACTTC. The variable domain in full, completed from reference TRBV7-8 and TRBJ2-5, reads GAGVSQSPRYKVAKRGQDVALRCDPISGHVSLFWYQQALGQGPEFLTYFQNEAQLDKSGLPSDRFFAERPEGSVSTLKIQRTQQEDSAVYLCASCLGLAPGGTETQYFGPGTRLLVL.

This chain connects TRBV28 to TRBJ1-4; D may be TRBD1 (5 bases). Per germline, CDR1 MDHEN and CDR2 SYDVKM. The CDR3 sequence is 13 residues long. Trimming left V 6 bases short and J 8 bases short, with 13 bases between. In nucleotides, the CDR3 is TGTGCCAGCAGCTCAGGGAGGGGAGAAAAACTGTTTTTT. This encodes CASSSGRGEKLFF.

About this clone itself: Mismatch with germline at one junction end may stem from a read error. The chain has TRBV5-3 and TRBJ1-5; TRBD1 matches 8 bases. TRBV5-3 is sorted into the ORF group, with uncertain function. This CDR3 spans 16 amino acids. CDR3: CARSWRTGSSYQPQHF. Here the CDR3 DNA reads TGTGCCAGAAGCTGGCGGACAGGGTCTAGCTATCAGCCCCAGCATTTT.

The gene calls are TRBV27 and TRBJ1-5, with D perhaps matching TRBD1 (5 bases). CDR1 and CDR2 (germline): MNHEY, SMNVEV (reference sequence). V lost 3 bases and J lost 0, with 9 bases in between. This CDR3 comprises 15 residues. The CDR3 nucleotides are TGTGCCAGCAGTTTTCAGGGTTATAGCAATCAGCCCCAGCATTTT. Residues: CASSFQGYSNQPQHF.

The chain uses TRBV10-3 and TRBJ1-1, with D possibly TRBD1 on 5 matching bases. V dropped 2 bases and J dropped 8 bases, with 18 bases sitting between them. Germline V CDR1 and CDR2: ENHRY, SYGVKD. The CDR3 loop spans 15 amino acids. The DNA for the CDR3 is TGTGCCATCAGTGAGATTCCTGGGCAGGGCACCGAAGCTTTCTTT. This codes for CAISEIPGQGTEAFF.

The chain carries TRBV5-1 and TRBJ1-4; no reliable D call. V was shortened by 0 bases and J by 7 bases, with 16 bases between the two germline ends. CDR3 length equals 16 residues. The germline V gene has CDR1 SGHRS and CDR2 YFSETQ. As DNA, the CDR3 is TGCGCCAGCAGCTTGGAAGCCCAGCGACCTGGTGAAAAACTGTTTTTT. This sequence encodes CASSLEAQRPGEKLFF.

With regard to this clone: This sample includes further DNA sequences coding for the same CDR3. The chain links TRBV12-3 or TRBV12-4 to TRBJ1-1, with TRBD1 as a possible D gene (5 bases). Trimming left V 4 bases short and J 1 base short, with 7 bases between. The length of the CDR3 is 13 residues. The CDR3 DNA sequence: TGTGCCAGCAGTTCAACAGGGAACACTGAAGCTTTCTTT. Its protein is CASSSTGNTEAFF.

This chain uses TRBV30 with TRBJ2-3; 8 bases agree with TRBD2. V lost 2 bases, J lost 7 bases, and 8 bases stayed unmatched. The germline gives CDR1 GTSNPN, CDR2 SVGIG (reference sequence). This CDR3 is built from 14 residues. The CDR3 DNA follows: TGTGCCTGGAGTCCCCCGGGAGGGTCGCATACGCAGTATTTT. This gives the protein CAWSPPGGSHTQYF.

The genes are TRBV7-8 and TRBJ2-1; possibly TRBD1 for D (6 bases). Germline CDR1 SGHVS, CDR2 FQNEAQ. The CDR3 covers 15 residues. V shed 7 bases and J shed 6 bases, with 19 bases lying between them. In DNA form, the CDR3 reads TGTGCCAGCAAGCTCCTACAGGGTGTAGGCAATGAGCAGTTCTTC. The encoded protein is CASKLLQGVGNEQFF.

The gene calls are TRBV9 and TRBJ1-3; a weak D match, TRBD1 (5 bases). V was shortened by 4 bases and J by 0 bases, with 11 bases between the two germline ends. The CDR3 is 15 amino acids. Germline V gene data show CDR1 as SGDLS and CDR2 as YYNGEE. The CDR3: CASSYSRGSGNTIYF. The CDR3 region has the DNA TGTGCCAGCAGCTATTCAAGGGGCTCTGGAAACACCATATATTTT. Using reference TRBV9 and TRBJ1-3 for the parts outside the CDR3, the full variable domain is DSGVTQTPKHLITATGQRVTLRCSPRSGDLSVYWYQQSLDQGLQFLIQYYNGEERAKGNILERFSAQQFPDLHSELNLSSLELGDSALYFCASSYSRGSGNTIYFGEGSWLTVV.